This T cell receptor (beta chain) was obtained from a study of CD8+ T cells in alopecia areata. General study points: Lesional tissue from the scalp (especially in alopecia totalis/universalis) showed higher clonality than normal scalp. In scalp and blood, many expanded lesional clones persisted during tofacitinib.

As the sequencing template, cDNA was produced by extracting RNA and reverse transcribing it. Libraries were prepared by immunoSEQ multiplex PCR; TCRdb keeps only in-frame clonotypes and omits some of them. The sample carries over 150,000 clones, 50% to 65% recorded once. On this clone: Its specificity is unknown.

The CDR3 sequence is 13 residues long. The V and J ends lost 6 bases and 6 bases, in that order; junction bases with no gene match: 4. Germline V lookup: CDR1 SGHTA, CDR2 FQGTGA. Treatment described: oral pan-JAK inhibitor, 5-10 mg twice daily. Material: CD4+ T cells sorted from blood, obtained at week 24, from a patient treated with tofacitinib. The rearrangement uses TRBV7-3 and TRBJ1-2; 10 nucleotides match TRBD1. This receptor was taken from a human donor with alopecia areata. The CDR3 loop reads CASSSTGGNGYTF. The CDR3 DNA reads TGTGCCAGCAGTTCGACAGGGGGCAATGGCTACACCTTC.